The clone carrying this TCR beta chain was recorded once. Its antigen is not known. The data originate from a study of a mutant IDH1 vaccine in newly diagnosed glioma. Study at large: Vaccination of patients was performed eight times, in weeks 1, 3, 5, 7, 11, 15, 19 and 23. Treatment recipients were around 62% male and around 40% female, and their mean age was about 40 years. Receipt of radiotherapy, temozolomide, or both preceded the study, and most received both.

Data came from immunoSEQ multiplex PCR; TCRdb stores just in-frame clones and leaves some out. The sample contains 50,000 or so clones, roughly 90% of which appear only once. As for time point: week 11, during vaccination. Doses of 300 ug of mutant IDH1 20-mer peptide were given with topical imiquimod. General observations from the study: With respect to changes in top peripheral T cell clonotypes, pseudoprogression seemed unrelated.

This CDR3 is 15 amino acids long. Trimming took 0 bases from V and 4 from J, leaving 12 bases between them. Germline CDR1 is LGHNT and CDR2 is FRNRAP. The source of this sequence is a man aged 45-65 years with glioma. The V gene is TRBV12-5, the J gene TRBJ1-2; no definite D call. Sequencing was performed on PBMCs, taken from a glioma patient whose treatment included an IDH1 peptide vaccine. The CDR3 DNA reads as TGTGCTAGTGGTTTGGTTAGTGGGCGCAGCTATGGCTACACCTTC. As protein: CASGLVSGRSYGYTF.